Included here is one T cell receptor beta chain sequence, with context. What this receptor recognizes is not known. It has no much larger one-base neighbor in the sample; base qualities were not kept. The data are from a study of patients and donors after allogeneic stem cell transplantation (dated by TCRdb to 2020 to 2022). The library was obtained by RT-PCR. The run used a NextSeq 550. TCRdb trimmed the raw reads at Q25, called clones with MiXCR and kept productive beta chains. Rows are combined by CDR3 protein, so each entry shows the most common genes and DNA. The sample table contains about 150,000 distinct CDR3 sequences; only one count was recorded for about two fifths of them. In total, the top ten clones hold roughly 52% of the sample. The CDR3 goes from the cysteine to the phenylalanine over 16 residues. Just the 48-base CDR3 DNA is kept, in frame starting at base 1. V and J lose 2 bases and 0 bases, and a span of 11 bases separates them. The germline V gene yields SGHTA for CDR1 and FQGNSA for CDR2.

The material sequenced was blood, either unsorted or a sorted T cell fraction (not recorded which). The rearranged chain carries TRBV7-2 and TRBJ1-3; the D segment could be TRBD1, given 6 matching bases. The source of this sequence is a human donor who was either an allogeneic HSCT recipient or a stem cell or donor lymphocyte infusion donor (not recorded which). It is not recorded whose cells these are; they may come from a transplant donor. CDR3 reads: CASSLRDTSSGNTIYF. DNA sequence: TGTGCCAGCAGCTTAAGGGACACCAGCTCTGGAAACACCATATATTTT.